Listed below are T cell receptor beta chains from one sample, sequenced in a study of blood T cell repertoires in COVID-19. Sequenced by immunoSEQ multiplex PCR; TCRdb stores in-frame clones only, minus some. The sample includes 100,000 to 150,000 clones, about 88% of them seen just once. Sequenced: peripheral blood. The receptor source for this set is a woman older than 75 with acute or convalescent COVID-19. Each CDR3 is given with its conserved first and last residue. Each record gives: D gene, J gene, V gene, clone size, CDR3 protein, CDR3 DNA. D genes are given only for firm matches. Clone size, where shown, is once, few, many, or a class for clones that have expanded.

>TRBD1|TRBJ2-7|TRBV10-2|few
CASVLGGNSYEQYF
TGCGCCAGCGTTCTAGGGGGCAATTCCTACGAGCAGTACTTC
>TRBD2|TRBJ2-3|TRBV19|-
CASSMGLAVTSTDTQYF
TGTGCCAGTAGTATGGGACTAGCGGTTACTAGCACAGATACGCAGTATTTT
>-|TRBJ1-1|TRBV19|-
CASSPHASVPTEAFF
TGTGCCAGTAGTCCCCACGCTAGTGTCCCCACTGAAGCTTTCTTT
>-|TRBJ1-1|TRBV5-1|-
CASKTVSSGGAEAFF
TGCGCCAGCAAAACTGTCAGTTCGGGAGGGGCTGAAGCTTTCTTT
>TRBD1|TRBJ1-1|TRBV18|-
CASSRTGANTEAFF
TGTGCCAGCTCACGGACAGGGGCAAACACTGAAGCTTTCTTT
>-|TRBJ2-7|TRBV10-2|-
CASRQGQYYEQYF
TGCGCCAGCAGACAAGGACAGTACTACGAGCAGTACTTC
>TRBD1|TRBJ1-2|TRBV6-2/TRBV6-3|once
CASSFGQGANYGYTF
TGTGCCAGCAGTTTCGGACAGGGGGCTAACTATGGCTACACCTTC
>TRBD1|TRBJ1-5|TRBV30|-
CAWSVQGSGANQPQHF
TGTGCCTGGAGTGTACAGGGGAGTGGCGCCAATCAGCCCCAGCATTTT
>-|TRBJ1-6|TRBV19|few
CATKGTGHPSSYNSPLHF
TGTGCCACTAAAGGAACTGGGCACCCGAGCTCCTATAATTCACCCCTCCACTTT
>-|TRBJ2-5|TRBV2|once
CASSETSSAGTQYF
TGTGCCAGCAGTGAGACAAGCTCCGCGGGGACCCAGTACTTC
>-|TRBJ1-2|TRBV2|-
CASKLDYGYTF
TGTGCCAGCAAGTTAGACTATGGCTACACCTTC
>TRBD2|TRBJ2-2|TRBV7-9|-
CASSPTSGGATGELFF
TGTGCCAGCAGCCCGACTAGCGGGGGGGCCACCGGGGAGCTGTTTTTT
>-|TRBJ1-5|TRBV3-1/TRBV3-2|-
CASSQDTQGPLNSNQPQHF
TGTGCCAGCAGCCAAGATACCCAGGGGCCCCTTAATAGCAATCAGCCCCAGCATTTT
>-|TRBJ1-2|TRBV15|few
CATSEIGEGHGYTF
TGTGCCACCAGCGAAATCGGGGAGGGTCACGGCTACACCTTC
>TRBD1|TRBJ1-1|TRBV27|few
CASSAGQTNTEAFF
TGTGCCAGCAGTGCGGGACAGACGAACACTGAAGCTTTCTTT
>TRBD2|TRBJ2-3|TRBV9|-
CASSVGLAGVGRTDTQYF
TGTGCCAGCAGCGTGGGACTAGCGGGAGTCGGGCGCACAGATACGCAGTATTTT
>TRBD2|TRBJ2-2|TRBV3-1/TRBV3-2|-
CASSRSGEGRTGELFF
TGTGCCAGCAGCCGCTCGGGGGAGGGGAGAACCGGGGAGCTGTTTTTT
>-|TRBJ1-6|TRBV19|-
CASSGDYNSPLHF
TGTGCCAGTAGCGGGGATTATAATTCACCCCTCCACTTT
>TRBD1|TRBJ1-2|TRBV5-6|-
CASSLDRGRSGYTF
TGTGCCAGCAGCTTGGACAGGGGTCGTAGTGGCTACACCTTC
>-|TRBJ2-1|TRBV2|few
CASKWLEMDEQFF
TGTGCCAGCAAGTGGCTAGAAATGGATGAGCAGTTCTTC
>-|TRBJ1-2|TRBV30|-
CAWSSRYGYTF
TGTGCCTGGAGTTCCAGGTATGGCTACACCTTC
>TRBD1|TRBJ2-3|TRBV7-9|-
CASSWSSGTGSSTDTQYF
TGTGCCAGCAGCTGGTCTTCCGGGACAGGGAGTAGCACAGATACGCAGTATTTT
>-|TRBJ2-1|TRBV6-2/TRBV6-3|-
CASSFTPSSYNEQFF
TGTGCCAGCAGTTTTACTCCGAGCTCCTACAATGAGCAGTTCTTC
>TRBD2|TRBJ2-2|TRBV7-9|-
CASSSGLAGGPGELFF
TGTGCCAGCAGCTCGGGACTAGCGGGGGGGCCCGGGGAGCTGTTTTTT
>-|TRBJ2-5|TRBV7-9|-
CASSLLGRGKETQYF
TGTGCCAGCAGCCTCCTAGGCCGCGGGAAAGAGACCCAGTACTTC
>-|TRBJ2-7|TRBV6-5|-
CASSYRDKAYEQYF
TGTGCCAGCAGTTACAGGGACAAAGCCTACGAGCAGTACTTC
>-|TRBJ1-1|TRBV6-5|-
CASRSQGDTEAFF
TGTGCCAGCAGGTCACAGGGAGACACTGAAGCTTTCTTT
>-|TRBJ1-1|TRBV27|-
CASSSQIMNTEAFF
TGTGCCAGCAGTTCTCAGATAATGAACACTGAAGCTTTCTTT
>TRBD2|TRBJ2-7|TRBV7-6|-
CASSLAPLGGGYEQYF
TGTGCCAGCAGCTTAGCCCCTCTCGGGGGGGGCTACGAGCAGTACTTC
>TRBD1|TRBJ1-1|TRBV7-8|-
CASSMGQPNTEAFF
TGTGCCAGCAGCATGGGACAGCCGAACACTGAAGCTTTCTTT
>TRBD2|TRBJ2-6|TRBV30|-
CAGTSGRLSGANVLTF
TGTGCCGGAACTAGCGGGAGGCTCTCTGGGGCCAACGTCCTGACTTTC
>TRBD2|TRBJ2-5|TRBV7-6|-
CASSLSGTSSQETQYF
TGTGCCAGCAGCTTATCCGGGACTAGCAGCCAAGAGACCCAGTACTTC
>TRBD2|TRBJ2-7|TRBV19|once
CASSRGTSGRTVEQYF
TGTGCCAGTAGCCGTGGGACTAGCGGGAGAACTGTTGAGCAGTACTTC
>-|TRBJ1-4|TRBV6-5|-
CASSRGSGNEKLFF
TGTGCCAGTAGTAGGGGAAGTGGTAATGAAAAACTGTTTTTT
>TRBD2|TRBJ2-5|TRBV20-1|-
CSASLGLAGPQGTQYF
TGCAGTGCTAGTTTGGGACTAGCGGGACCCCAAGGGACCCAGTACTTC
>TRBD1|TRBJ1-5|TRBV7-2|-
CASSLMGQGNQPQHF
TGTGCCAGCAGCTTAATGGGACAGGGCAATCAGCCCCAGCATTTT
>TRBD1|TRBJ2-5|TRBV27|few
CASSLRDRKETQYF
TGTGCCAGCAGTTTAAGGGACAGAAAAGAGACCCAGTACTTC
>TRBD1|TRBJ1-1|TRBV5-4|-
CASSLDRGQAEAFF
TGTGCCAGCAGCTTGGACAGGGGGCAGGCTGAAGCTTTCTTT
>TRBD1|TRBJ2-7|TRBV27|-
CASSRGDRKYYEQYF
TGTGCCAGCAGTCGAGGGGACAGGAAGTACTACGAGCAGTACTTC
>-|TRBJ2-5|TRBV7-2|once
CASSRGQGETQYF
TGTGCCAGCAGCCGGGGACAAGGAGAGACCCAGTACTTC
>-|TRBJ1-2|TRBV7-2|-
CASSLESNYGYTF
TGTGCCAGCAGCTTAGAGAGTAACTATGGCTACACCTTC
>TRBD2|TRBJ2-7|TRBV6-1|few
CASSGLAGAQSYEQYF
TGTGCCAGCAGTGGACTAGCGGGGGCTCAGAGCTACGAGCAGTACTTC
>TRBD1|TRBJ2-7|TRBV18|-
CASSPGTGLAYEQYF
TGTGCCAGCTCGCCCGGGACAGGGCTCGCCTACGAGCAGTACTTC
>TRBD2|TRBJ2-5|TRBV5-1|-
CASSFSGGPPRETQYF
TGCGCCAGCAGCTTTTCGGGGGGACCTCCTAGAGAGACCCAGTACTTC
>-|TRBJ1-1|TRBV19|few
CASAARVDGRTEAFF
TGTGCCAGCGCCGCCAGGGTAGATGGTCGCACTGAAGCTTTCTTT
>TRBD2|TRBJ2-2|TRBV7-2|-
CASSFAGVTGELFF
TGTGCCAGCAGCTTCGCGGGAGTCACCGGGGAGCTGTTTTTT
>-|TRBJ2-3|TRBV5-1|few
CASSISRGSTQYF
TGCGCCAGCAGCATCAGCCGAGGAAGTACGCAGTATTTT
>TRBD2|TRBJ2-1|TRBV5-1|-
CASIRTSGSLDEQFF
TGCGCCAGCATCCGGACTAGCGGGAGTCTGGATGAGCAGTTCTTC